These T cell receptor beta chains were read from a single sample in a study of T cells in Graves' hyperthyroidism and ophthalmopathy. Via MiXCR, TCRdb re-called the multiplex PCR reads, giving one row per CDR3 protein. The sample carries hundreds of thousands of distinct CDR3 sequences, 40% to 55% recorded once. Sequencing was done on a sample of peripheral blood or thyroid tissue (not recorded which). The receptors here all came from a woman in her late teens or twenties with Graves' hyperthyroidism. Both conserved end residues are part of each CDR3. The D gene is left open where the match is weak. Clone size appears in some rows only: once, few, many, or a class for an expanded clone.

D gene,CDR3 length,J gene,clone size,V gene,CDR3 DNA,CDR3 protein
-,13,TRBJ1-1,-,TRBV20-1,TGCAGTGCTAGTGAGGCGAGTGTATCCCGAGCTTTCTTT,CSASEASVSRAFF
-,14,TRBJ1-1,-,TRBV11-3,TGTGCCAGCGCCGGTCTACCGGCATTTACTGAAGCTTTCTTT,CASAGLPAFTEAFF
-,14,TRBJ1-2,few,TRBV2,TGTGCCAGCAGTATCTCGGGGAGCCTGGGAGGCTACACCTTC,CASSISGSLGGYTF
-,15,TRBJ2-7,many,TRBV7-9,TGTGCCAGCAGCTTAGCGGCGGGAACAACCTACGAGCAGTACTTC,CASSLAAGTTYEQYF
-,16,TRBJ1-1,-,TRBV25-1,TGTGCCAGCTCACCACCGTCGAGGGGCGCGAACACTGAAGCTTTCTTT,CASSPPSRGANTEAFF
-,16,TRBJ2-7,-,TRBV7-8,TGTGCCAGCAGCTTGTATAACAGCGGAGAATCCTACGAGCAGTACTTC,CASSLYNSGESYEQYF
TRBD2,15,TRBJ2-7,few,TRBV12-3/TRBV12-4,TGTGCCAGCAGAGCGGGGGGACTAGCGGGAGGCGAGCAGTACTTC,CASRAGGLAGGEQYF
-,17,TRBJ1-2,many,TRBV24-1,TGTGCCACCAGTGATTCCCACGCGACAGGAGCTAACTATGGCTACACCTTC,CATSDSHATGANYGYTF
TRBD2,16,TRBJ2-2,-,TRBV2,TGTGCCAGCAGCGCCGGGACTAGCGGGAGGGCCGGGGAGCTGTTTTTT,CASSAGTSGRAGELFF
TRBD2,14,TRBJ2-7,many,TRBV7-2,TGTGCCAGCAGCTTCGGCGGGAGCTCCTACGAGCAGTACTTC,CASSFGGSSYEQYF
-,16,TRBJ1-6,-,TRBV9,TGTGCCAGCAGCCAAGCGGGGCCTGGAGATAATTCACCCCTCCACTTT,CASSQAGPGDNSPLHF
-,18,TRBJ2-6,-,TRBV7-9,TGTGCCAGCAGCTTTATACTCGACCGACACTCTGGGGCCAACGTCCTGACTTTC,CASSFILDRHSGANVLTF
-,12,TRBJ2-2,-,TRBV12-3/TRBV12-4,TGTGCCAGCAGGGTGTCGAGCGGGGAGCTGTTTTTT,CASRVSSGELFF
-,13,TRBJ2-2,many,TRBV29-1,TGCAGCGTTGAAACAGGGAACACCGGGGAGCTGTTTTTT,CSVETGNTGELFF
-,18,TRBJ2-6,few,TRBV25-1,TGTGCCAGCAGTTACTCGGGGCAGTCTCCCTCTGGGGCCAACGTCCTGACTTTC,CASSYSGQSPSGANVLTF
-,13,TRBJ2-5,-,TRBV20-1,TGCAGTGCTAGAGGAGGGCGGGTGGAGACCCAGTACTTC,CSARGGRVETQYF
TRBD1,14,TRBJ2-5,-,TRBV10-3,TGTGCCATCAAAGCCTCGGACAGGGAAGAGACCCAGTACTTC,CAIKASDREETQYF
-,15,TRBJ1-3,-,TRBV6-1,TGTGCCAGCAGCCCGAGGATTCTAGTTGGTAACACCATATATTTT,CASSPRILVGNTIYF
-,14,TRBJ1-5,many,TRBV11-2,TGTGCCAGCAGCTTGTGGGGGGGCAATCAGCCCCAGCATTTT,CASSLWGGNQPQHF
-,12,TRBJ2-2,many,TRBV2,TGTGCCAGCAGAACCGGGAACGGGGAGCTGTTTTTT,CASRTGNGELFF
TRBD1,14,TRBJ2-7,-,TRBV20-1,TGCAGTGCTAGTTGGACAGGGGAGGGCTACGAGCAGTACTTC,CSASWTGEGYEQYF
-,15,TRBJ1-5,many,TRBV7-6,TGTGCCAGCAGCCAACTCGGAGGAGACAATCAGCCCCAGCATTTT,CASSQLGGDNQPQHF
-,12,TRBJ2-7,many,TRBV24-1,TGTGCCATCCTCGGACAGAACGGCGAGCAGTACTTC,CAILGQNGEQYF
-,13,TRBJ1-5,once,TRBV4-2,TGTGCCTGGCAGGCCCATAGCAATCAGCCCCAGCATTTT,CAWQAHSNQPQHF
TRBD1,14,TRBJ1-1,many,TRBV2,TGTGCCAGCAGTGAACGCCGGGACAGTAAAGAAGCTTTCTTT,CASSERRDSKEAFF
TRBD1,15,TRBJ1-2,-,TRBV29-1,TGCAGCGTTGAAGATCGCAGTGTGAGGGGGCTTGTCTACACCTTC,CSVEDRSVRGLVYTF
TRBD1,16,TRBJ1-2,-,TRBV15,TGTGCCACCAGCAGCGGACAGGGTCGATTTTTATATGGCTACACCTTC,CATSSGQGRFLYGYTF
TRBD1,16,TRBJ2-7,-,TRBV4-2,TGTGCCAGCAGCCCGGGGACAGATCTAAGTATGTACGAGCAGTACTTC,CASSPGTDLSMYEQYF
-,15,TRBJ1-2,-,TRBV2,TGTGCCAGCAGTGAAAGGAGGGGAACCAACTATGGCTACACCTTC,CASSERRGTNYGYTF
-,13,TRBJ1-4,many,TRBV29-1,TGCAGCATGGCCCGGGGAACTAATGAAAAACTGTTTTTT,CSMARGTNEKLFF
-,15,TRBJ2-3,-,TRBV10-3,TGTGCCATCAGCCGAAGCCTCGGGAGCACAGATACGCAGTATTTT,CAISRSLGSTDTQYF
-,19,TRBJ1-2,-,TRBV7-8,-,CDSSIYLCSVPGNSHGYTF
TRBD1,17,TRBJ1-5,few,TRBV24-1,TGTGCCACCAGTGGCGTGGGGACAGGGCAGAGCAATCAGCCCCAGCATTTT,CATSGVGTGQSNQPQHF
TRBD2,15,TRBJ2-5,many,TRBV7-3,TGTGCCAGCAGCTTCACTAGCGGGAGGGCGGAGACCCAGTACTTC,CASSFTSGRAETQYF
-,19,TRBJ1-4,-,TRBV9,TGTGCCAGCAGCGTAGATTCGCAGTCGGCTCATGCAACTAATGAAAAACTGTTTTTT,CASSVDSQSAHATNEKLFF
TRBD2,15,TRBJ2-5,-,TRBV2,TGTGCCAGCAGTGACTCTAGCGGGAGAGGGGAGACCCAGTACTTC,CASSDSSGRGETQYF
TRBD1,15,TRBJ1-6,-,TRBV7-2,TGTGCCAGCAGCTTGGGGGGGACAGGGCGATCACCCCTCCACTTT,CASSLGGTGRSPLHF
-,15,TRBJ2-5,few,TRBV9,TGTGCCAGCAGCGCCCACCCTACCGAGTCGAAGACCCAGTACTTC,CASSAHPTESKTQYF
-,12,TRBJ1-2,many,TRBV29-1,TGCAGCGTTGAAACTGGTACGGCTGGCTACACCTTC,CSVETGTAGYTF
-,12,TRBJ2-2,-,TRBV2,TGTGCCAGCAGTGAAGAAGGGGGAAGGTTGTTTTTT,CASSEEGGRLFF
-,11,TRBJ2-2,-,TRBV20-1,TGCAGTGCCAAAGGCTTTGGGGAGCTGTTTTTT,CSAKGFGELFF
-,14,TRBJ2-5,once,TRBV7-8,TGTGCCAGCAGCCCGACGTTCCCCTCGGAGACCCAGTACTTC,CASSPTFPSETQYF
TRBD2,13,TRBJ2-7,once,TRBV20-1,TGCAGTGCATCACTAGCGGCTGTTAACGAGCAGTACTTC,CSASLAAVNEQYF
TRBD1,17,TRBJ1-6,-,TRBV25-1,TGTGCCAGCAGCCAAAAATCCGGCAGGGGGCTTAATTCACCCCTCCACTTT,CASSQKSGRGLNSPLHF
-,13,TRBJ1-6,-,TRBV29-1,TGCAGCAGTTGGGCAGCAGGTCCCGCACCCCTCCACTTT,CSSWAAGPAPLHF
TRBD2,17,TRBJ2-7,many,TRBV6-5,TGTGCCAGCAGTCCTCGAGGACTAGCGGAGGAGGGCTACGAGCAGTACTTC,CASSPRGLAEEGYEQYF
-,14,TRBJ1-4,many,TRBV9,TGTGCCAGCAGCCCACGACAGGATAATGAAAAACTGTTTTTT,CASSPRQDNEKLFF
-,14,TRBJ1-4,few,TRBV6-6,TGTGCCAGCAGTTACGAGGGCGGGGATGAAAAACTGTTTTTT,CASSYEGGDEKLFF
TRBD1,13,TRBJ1-2,-,TRBV20-1,TGCAGTGCTAGTGACAGGGACAGCTATGGCTACACCTTC,CSASDRDSYGYTF
TRBD2,17,TRBJ2-5,-,TRBV2,TGTGCCAGCAGTTACTCCCTCCCGGGAGGGAACCAAGAGACCCAGTACTTC,CASSYSLPGGNQETQYF
-,15,TRBJ1-6,many,TRBV15,TGTGCCACCAGCCCTTATAAAGGCTATAATTCACCCCTCCACTTT,CATSPYKGYNSPLHF
-,9,TRBJ1-4,-,TRBV25-1,TGTGCCAGACGGGGAAAACTGTTTTTT,CARRGKLFF
-,17,TRBJ1-2,few,TRBV25-1,TGTGCCAGCAGCCCAACCCGGCCAGGGACTCTACACTGGGGCTACACCTTC,CASSPTRPGTLHWGYTF
-,16,TRBJ1-1,-,TRBV5-1,TGCGCCAGCAGACCCTGGCCGTGGGCAGGGGACACTGAAGCTTTCTTT,CASRPWPWAGDTEAFF
TRBD1,14,TRBJ2-7,-,TRBV19,TGTGCCAGTAGCCGACAGGGAATCCCCTACGAGCAGTACTTC,CASSRQGIPYEQYF
-,14,TRBJ1-2,-,TRBV12-3/TRBV12-4,TGTGCCAGCAGTTTAGCGGCGTACGTCGATGGCTACACCTTC,CASSLAAYVDGYTF
-,19,TRBJ1-3,few,TRBV10-3,TGTGCCATCAGTGAGTTCCCCCCGTTTGAGGGGGTGGCTGGAAACACCATATATTTT,CAISEFPPFEGVAGNTIYF
-,13,TRBJ2-2,-,TRBV24-1,TGTGCCACCAGTGATTCGGTCCCTGGGGAGCTGTTTTTT,CATSDSVPGELFF
TRBD1,17,TRBJ1-6,-,TRBV7-3,TGTGCCAGCAGCACGGACAGGGGCCCCCGTTATAATTCACCCCTCCACTTT,CASSTDRGPRYNSPLHF
-,16,TRBJ1-5,-,TRBV5-1,TGCGCCAGCAGCCAAGAACGGGCAGGTCGTAATCAGCCCCAGCATTTT,CASSQERAGRNQPQHF